This T cell receptor beta chain was profiled in a study of blood T cell repertoires in COVID-19. Overall study context: Spain, Italy and the United States supplied samples that represented acute and convalescent COVID-19. PBMCs, B-cell-depleted T cells, or T cells provided the cDNA or gDNA that made up the material.

V lost 5 bases, J lost 5 bases, and 20 bases lay in between. Per germline, CDR1 SGHTA and CDR2 FQGNSA. The CDR3 length is 16 residues. Original handling: Nucleated cell counts were estimated from reference gene primer amplification. Data came from immunoSEQ multiplex PCR; TCRdb stores just in-frame clones and leaves some out. D and trimming were read from the DNA, whereas the V and J calls and clone size are those reported in that table. The sample records about 190,000 clones, approximately 79% being singletons. Sequencing was carried out using peripheral blood. This TCR was sampled from a man aged 50-60 years who had recovered from COVID-19. This chain connects TRBV7-2 to TRBJ2-3; D is unclear. CDR3 region: CASSGFRVLKRDTQYF. The CDR3 coding sequence is TGTGCCAGCAGCGGATTCCGGGTCCTGAAAAGAGATACGCAGTATTTT.